Listed here are 26 T cell receptor beta chains from one sample, sequenced in a study of shared clonotypes between healthy human individuals. Generated by immunoSEQ multiplex PCR, the TCRdb table keeps only in-frame clones and is missing some. The sample lists about 680,000 clones, about 92% seen once, with 24% in the top ten. Positively selected for CCR7, the CD45RO-negative cells used as naive CD8 cells excluded terminally differentiated effector memory CD45RA+ cells. Sequenced: naive CD8+ T cells sorted from blood. The receptor set was obtained from a man aged 30 to 45 in good health.

As to this clone: A read error may account for a junction end that differs from germline. V usage is TRBV7-9 and J usage is TRBJ1-4, with D possibly matching TRBD1 (6 bases). The CDR3 covers 14 residues. Germline V CDR1 and CDR2: SEHNR, FQNEAQ (reference sequence). The CDR3 is CASSDRSTNEKLFF. The CDR3 DNA reads as TGTGCCAGCAGCGACAGGTCAACCAATGAAAAACTGTTTTTT.

CDR3 sequence: CASSPEWPGSYEQYF. DNA of the CDR3: TGTGCCAGCAGCCCAGAATGGCCTGGCTCCTACGAGCAGTACTTC. The rearrangement joins TRBV6-9 to TRBJ2-7; D is ambiguous. The CDR3 is 15 amino acids. Germline CDR1 and CDR2: MNHGY and SVAAGI. Deletions cut 6 bases from V and 0 bases from J, with 15 bases between.

The CDR3 region has the DNA TGTGCCAGCAGTTTCGCAAAGCTCGGCACAGATACGCAGTATTTT. This encodes CASSFAKLGTDTQYF. This rearrangement joins TRBV28 to TRBJ2-3; D call uncertain. CDR1 and CDR2 from the germline V gene are MDHEN and SYDVKM. The CDR3 consists of 15 residues. Trimming removed 3 bases from V and 1 base from J, with 11 bases in between.

The chain joins TRBV11-1 to TRBJ2-1, with D tentatively TRBD1 (6 bases). The CDR3 length is 16 residues. V lost 1 base and J 7 bases, leaving 17 bases between the germline ends. Germline CDR1 is SGHAT and CDR2 is FQDESV (reference sequence). CDR3: CASSLVDGGLRNEQFF. For the CDR3, the DNA is TGTGCCAGCAGCTTAGTGGATGGGGGCCTAAGGAATGAGCAGTTCTTC.

The sample holds a few counts of this clone. The chain employs TRBV30 and TRBJ2-7, with 10 bases identical to TRBD1. CDR3 length equals 13 residues. V trimming: 5 bases; J trimming: 6 bases; junction bases outside the gene matches: 7. The germline V gene has CDR1 GTSNPN and CDR2 SVGIG (reference sequence). Here the CDR3 reads CAWAGTGVGEQYF. The CDR3 DNA reads as TGTGCCTGGGCCGGGACAGGGGTTGGCGAGCAGTACTTC.

The chain is built from TRBV27 and TRBJ2-2; TRBD1 agrees at 9 bases. The CDR3 consists of 15 residues. Germline V gives CDR1 MNHEY, CDR2 SMNVEV (reference sequence). J was trimmed by 4 bases and V by 2 bases; bases with no gene match: 2. As DNA, the CDR3 is TGTGCCAGCAGTTTAACAGGGGGCCGCACCGGGGAGCTGTTTTTT. Translation gives CASSLTGGRTGELFF.

The chain uses TRBV5-8 and TRBJ2-1, with TRBD2 as a possible D gene (6 bases). The germline V gene encodes CDR1 SGHTS and CDR2 YDEGEE. Trimming shortened V by 3 bases and J by 8 bases, and 9 bases separated the two germline ends. The CDR3 loop spans 12 amino acids. CDR3 nucleotides: TGTGCCAGCAGCTACGGGACTCATGAGCAGTTCTTC. It encodes CASSYGTHEQFF.

CDR3 in DNA: TGTGCCAGCGACCCAGGGACCATCCAGCCCCAGCATTTT. This translates into CASDPGTIQPQHF. The V gene is TRBV6-6, the J gene TRBJ1-5; TRBD1 is a possible D gene (5 bases). CDR3 size: 13 residues. Trimming shortened V by 8 bases and J by 7 bases, and 15 bases separated the two germline ends. Germline V gene data show CDR1 as MNHNY and CDR2 as SVGAGI (reference sequence).

This chain joins TRBV29-1 and TRBJ2-2; D is ambiguous. The CDR3 totals 13 residues. Germline-derived CDR1 and CDR2 are SQVTM and ANQGSEA. V lost 4 bases and J 0 bases, leaving 6 bases between the germline ends. The CDR3 reads CSVASANTGELFF. Here the CDR3 DNA reads TGCAGCGTTGCTTCGGCGAACACCGGGGAGCTGTTTTTT.

The chain combines TRBV29-1 with TRBJ2-7, with D possibly called TRBD1 or TRBD2 (5 bases each). Per germline, CDR1 SQVTM and CDR2 ANQGSEA. The CDR3 loop spans 14 amino acids. Trimming shortened V by 3 bases and J by 0 bases, and 12 bases separated the two germline ends. The CDR3 DNA follows: TGCAGCGTTGACGTGGGGGTCGGCTCCTACGAGCAGTACTTC. This encodes CSVDVGVGSYEQYF.

This clone was observed once. A read error is likely here: a far larger clone is one base away. The identical CDR3 is also encoded by other nucleotide sequences in the sample. The V call is TRBV28, the J call TRBJ1-2; D not certain. V lost 5 bases and J lost 4, with 5 bases in between. CDR1 is MDHEN, CDR2 SYDVKM, per germline. The CDR3 sequence is 11 residues long. CDR3 amino acids: CASSRGYGYTF. CDR3 in DNA: TGTGCCAGCAGTCGGGGCTATGGCTACACCTTC.

This clone was recorded only once. The chain uses TRBV28 and TRBJ2-5; a possible D gene is TRBD2 (5 bases). The CDR3 is 13 amino acids. V dropped 9 bases and J dropped 1 base, with 12 bases sitting between them. Germline V CDR1 and CDR2: MDHEN, SYDVKM. The CDR3 DNA reads as TGTGCCAGTAGACTTCGGGGCCAAGAGACCCAGTACTTC. It translates to CASRLRGQETQYF.

This chain connects TRBV27 to TRBJ2-3; no clear D gene. The CDR3 spans 14 residues. Germline V gene lookup returns CDR1 MNHEY and CDR2 SMNVEV (reference sequence). V was cut by 6 bases and J by 9 bases, with 19 bases left in between. CDR3 protein: CASSLGNLPVTQYF. Here the CDR3 DNA reads TGTGCCAGCAGCCTAGGGAATCTACCCGTCACGCAGTATTTT.

The chain couples TRBV27 to TRBJ2-7; D is undetermined. Germline V gene lookup returns CDR1 MNHEY and CDR2 SMNVEV (reference sequence). The CDR3 totals 13 residues. Trimming left V 8 bases short and J 5 bases short, with 16 bases between. CDR3 DNA sequence: TGTGCCAGCTTCTCTAGAACGTCTAACGAGCAGTACTTC. This codes for CASFSRTSNEQYF.

The chain uses TRBV7-9 and TRBJ2-7; 10 positions match TRBD2. CDR3 length: 15 amino acids. J lost 5 bases, V lost 3 bases, and 7 bases had no gene match. Per germline, CDR1 SEHNR and CDR2 FQNEAQ (reference sequence). This chain's CDR3 is CASSLVTSGIDEQYF. CDR3 sequence (DNA): TGTGCCAGCAGCTTGGTTACTAGCGGGATCGACGAGCAGTACTTC. The full variable domain, with the rest looked up from reference TRBV7-9 and TRBJ2-7, is DTGVSQNPRHKITKRGQNVTFRCDPISEHNRLYWYRQTLGQGPEFLTYFQNEAQLEKSRLLSDRFSAERPKGSFSTLEIQRTEQGDSAMYLCASSLVTSGIDEQYFGPGTRLTVT.

The count of this clone is one. The gene calls are TRBV7-9 and TRBJ2-3, with D unclear. V was shortened by 5 bases and J by 2 bases, with 14 bases between the two germline ends. This CDR3 is built from 15 residues. Looked up from germline, CDR1 is SEHNR and CDR2 is FQNEAQ (reference sequence). The CDR3 DNA reads as TGTGCCAGCAGCCGGTTAAGGAGCAACACAGATACGCAGTATTTT. Its translation: CASSRLRSNTDTQYF.

This chain links TRBV5-6 with TRBJ1-2; D might be TRBD1 (5 bases). This CDR3 has 15 residues. Germline CDR1 is SGHDT and CDR2 is YYEEEE. V was clipped by 0 bases and J by 4 bases, with 13 bases between them. For the CDR3, the DNA is TGTGCCAGCAGCTTGGGTTCTGGGACCCCCTATGGCTACACCTTC. Amino acids: CASSLGSGTPYGYTF.

The chain joins TRBV4-1 to TRBJ2-1; no reliable D call. CDR3 size: 14 residues. CDR1 and CDR2 from the germline V gene are MGHRA and YSYEKL. With 0 bases removed from V and 4 bases from J, the gap between germline ends came to 7 bases. DNA of the CDR3: TGCGCCAGCAGCCAAGAGAATCAGTACAATGAGCAGTTCTTC. It translates to CASSQENQYNEQFF.

V usage is TRBV30 and J usage is TRBJ2-7; possible D gene TRBD2, 5 bases. V gave up 4 bases and J gave up 6 bases, with 10 bases separating them. Germline V lookup: CDR1 GTSNPN, CDR2 SVGIG (reference sequence). This CDR3 region has 11 residues. The CDR3 protein is CAWTVGSEQYF. In DNA form, the CDR3 reads TGTGCCTGGACTGTGGGGAGCGAGCAGTACTTC.

The genes are TRBV4-3 and TRBJ2-7; possible D gene TRBD2, 5 bases. The CDR3 runs 15 residues. In germline, CDR1 is LGHNA, CDR2 YSLEER. Between the trimmed V and J ends, which lost 0 bases and 4 bases, there was a span of 13 bases. The CDR3, as DNA: TGCGCCAGCAGCCAAGAGAACGGGGAGAGTTACGAGCAGTACTTC. It yields the protein CASSQENGESYEQYF.

The chain recombines TRBV14 with TRBJ2-3, with D hard to call. The germline V and J ends were trimmed by 3 bases and 0 bases, with 10 bases remaining between them. CDR3 length: 15 residues. CDR1 and CDR2 (germline): SGHDN, FVKESK. The DNA for the CDR3 is TGTGCCAGCAGCCACGACGACCAAAGCACAGATACGCAGTATTTT. Its protein is CASSHDDQSTDTQYF. Based on the CDR3 plus reference TRBV14 and TRBJ2-3, the full variable domain is EAGVTQFPSHSVIEKGQTVTLRCDPISGHDNLYWYRRVMGKEIKFLLHFVKESKQDESGMPNNRFLAERTGGTYSTLKVQPAELEDSGVYFCASSHDDQSTDTQYFGPGTRLTVL.

Comments on this clone: Other nucleotide sequences from this sample produce the same CDR3. This sequence joins TRBV29-1 and TRBJ2-7, with D perhaps assigned TRBD1 or TRBD2 (5 bases each). This CDR3 has 11 amino acids. V gave up 4 bases and J gave up 4 bases, with 8 bases separating them. Germline-derived CDR1 and CDR2 are SQVTM and ANQGSEA. CDR3 sequence: CSVGDGYEQYF. The CDR3 region has the DNA TGCAGCGTTGGGGACGGGTACGAGCAGTACTTC.

V and J are TRBV7-9 and TRBJ1-3; no clear D. Germline CDR1 and CDR2: SEHNR and FQNEAQ (reference sequence). V was clipped by 6 bases and J by 7 bases, with 16 bases between them. CDR3 length: 14 amino acids. The CDR3 coding sequence is TGTGCCAGCAGTCCTCTGAACTCTGAGAACACCATATATTTT. It yields the protein CASSPLNSENTIYF. Based on the CDR3 plus reference TRBV7-9 and TRBJ1-3, the full variable domain is DTGVSQNPRHKITKRGQNVTFRCDPISEHNRLYWYRQTLGQGPEFLTYFQNEAQLEKSRLLSDRFSAERPKGSFSTLEIQRTEQGDSAMYLCASSPLNSENTIYFGEGSWLTVV.

This clone has only one observation. The same CDR3 arises from other DNA sequences in this sample as well. This chain connects TRBV4-1 to TRBJ2-7, with D possibly being TRBD2 (5 bases). V dropped 1 base and J dropped 3 bases, with 7 bases sitting between them. The germline CDR1 and CDR2 sequences are MGHRA and YSYEKL. The CDR3 loop spans 13 amino acids. The CDR3 spells CASSQGRDYEQYF. In DNA form, the CDR3 reads TGCGCCAGCAGCCAAGGACGGGACTACGAGCAGTACTTC.

The rearrangement joins TRBV29-1 to TRBJ2-1; 11 bases map to TRBD2. Losses at the gene ends were 2 bases for V and 7 bases for J; bases not matched to a gene: 7. Germline CDR1 and CDR2: SQVTM and ANQGSEA. The CDR3 runs 15 residues. The DNA for the CDR3 is TGCAGCGTTGAACCAACTAGCGGGAGTGGTAATGAGCAGTTCTTC. This translates into CSVEPTSGSGNEQFF.

The V and J genes are TRBV28 and TRBJ1-1, with TRBD1 matching 9 bases. Trimming took 4 bases from V and 6 from J; bases not matched to a gene: 6. The CDR3 length is 14 residues. From germline, CDR1 is MDHEN and CDR2 SYDVKM. In DNA, the CDR3 is TGTGCCAGCAGTTGGACAGGGGCCCGCCCTGAAGCTTTCTTT. Amino acids: CASSWTGARPEAFF.